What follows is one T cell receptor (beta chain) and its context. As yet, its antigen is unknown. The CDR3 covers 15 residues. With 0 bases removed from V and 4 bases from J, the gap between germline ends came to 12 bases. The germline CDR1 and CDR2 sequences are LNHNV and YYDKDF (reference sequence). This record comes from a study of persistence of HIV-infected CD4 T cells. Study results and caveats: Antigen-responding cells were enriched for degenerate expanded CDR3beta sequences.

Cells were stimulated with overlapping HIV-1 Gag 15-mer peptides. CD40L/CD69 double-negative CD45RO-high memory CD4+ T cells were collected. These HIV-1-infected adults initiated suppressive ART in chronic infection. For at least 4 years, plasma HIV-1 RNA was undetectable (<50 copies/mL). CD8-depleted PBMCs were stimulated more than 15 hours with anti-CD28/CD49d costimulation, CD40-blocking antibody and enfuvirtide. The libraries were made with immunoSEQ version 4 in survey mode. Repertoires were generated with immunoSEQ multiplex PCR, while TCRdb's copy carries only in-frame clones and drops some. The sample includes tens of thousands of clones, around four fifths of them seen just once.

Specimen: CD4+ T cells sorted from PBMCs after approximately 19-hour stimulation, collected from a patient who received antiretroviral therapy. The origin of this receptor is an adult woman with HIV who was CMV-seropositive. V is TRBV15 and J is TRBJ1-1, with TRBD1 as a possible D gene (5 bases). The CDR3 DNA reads TGTGCCACCAGCAGAGAACGGGGACTGGGCACTGAAGCTTTCTTT. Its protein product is CATSRERGLGTEAFF. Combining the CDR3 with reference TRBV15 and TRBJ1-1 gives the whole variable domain DAMVIQNPRYQVTQFGKPVTLSCSQTLNHNVMYWYQQKSSQAPKLLFHYYDKDFNNEADTPDNFQSRRPNTSFCFLDIRSPGLGDTAMYLCATSRERGLGTEAFFGQGTRLTVV.